Listed below are T cell receptor beta chains from one sample, sequenced in a study of T cells in Graves' hyperthyroidism and ophthalmopathy. TCRdb ran MiXCR on the multiplex PCR reads and lists one entry per CDR3 protein. The sample shows under 800,000 distinct CDR3 sequences, 12% to 15% of them seen only once. Sequencing was done on a sample of blood. The receptors shown here come from a woman between 18 and 29 years old with Graves' hyperthyroidism. CDR3s include the opening cysteine and the closing phenylalanine or tryptophan. The order of the fields is CDR3 length, D gene, V gene, J gene, clone size, CDR3 DNA, CDR3 protein. A D gene is named only where the DNA matches it firmly. Part of the rows lack a size; the others show once, few, many or a class for expanded clones.

CDR3 length: 16
D gene: TRBD1
V gene: TRBV10-3
J gene: TRBJ2-3
clone size: .
CDR3 DNA: TGTGCCATCAGGGACCCGGGACAGGGTACCGCAGATACGCAGTATTTT
CDR3 protein: CAIRDPGQGTADTQYF

CDR3 length: 16
D gene: TRBD2
V gene: TRBV4-1
J gene: TRBJ2-7
clone size: .
CDR3 DNA: TGCGCCAGCAGCCAAGGACTAGCGGTCCTCTCCTACGAGCAGTACTTC
CDR3 protein: CASSQGLAVLSYEQYF

CDR3 length: 14
D gene: .
V gene: TRBV18
J gene: TRBJ2-7
clone size: many
CDR3 DNA: TGTGCCAGCTCACTCGGGACCGCCCGGCGCGAGCAGTACTTC
CDR3 protein: CASSLGTARREQYF

CDR3 length: 14
D gene: .
V gene: TRBV2
J gene: TRBJ1-1
clone size: many
CDR3 DNA: TGTGCCAGCAGTGGCAGGAGTATGAACACTGAAGCTTTCTTT
CDR3 protein: CASSGRSMNTEAFF

CDR3 length: 14
D gene: TRBD1
V gene: TRBV20-1
J gene: TRBJ2-7
clone size: many
CDR3 DNA: TGCAGTGCTACTTGGGGGACAGGGACCTACGAGCAGTACTTC
CDR3 protein: CSATWGTGTYEQYF

CDR3 length: 18
D gene: TRBD1
V gene: TRBV10-3
J gene: TRBJ2-6
clone size: .
CDR3 DNA: TGTGCCATCAGTGACTACGTACAGGGGGGCTCTGGGGCCAACGTCCTGACTTTC
CDR3 protein: CAISDYVQGGSGANVLTF

CDR3 length: 15
D gene: .
V gene: TRBV29-1
J gene: TRBJ2-1
clone size: few
CDR3 DNA: TGCAGCGTTGAAGGGACTCCGGTGATCTACAATGAGCAGTTCTTC
CDR3 protein: CSVEGTPVIYNEQFF

CDR3 length: 15
D gene: TRBD1
V gene: TRBV15
J gene: TRBJ1-5
clone size: few
CDR3 DNA: TGTGCCACCAGCGTACCAGGGGGTTACAATCAGCCCCAGCATTTT
CDR3 protein: CATSVPGGYNQPQHF

CDR3 length: 16
D gene: TRBD2
V gene: TRBV7-2
J gene: TRBJ2-7
clone size: .
CDR3 DNA: TGTGCCAGCAGCTACAGCGGGAGTGGGACCTCCTACGAGCAGTACTTC
CDR3 protein: CASSYSGSGTSYEQYF

CDR3 length: 15
D gene: .
V gene: TRBV10-3
J gene: TRBJ2-1
clone size: .
CDR3 DNA: TGTGCCATCAGTGAGAAGGAGCCCTCCTACAATGAGCAGTTCTTC
CDR3 protein: CAISEKEPSYNEQFF

CDR3 length: 16
D gene: .
V gene: TRBV18
J gene: TRBJ2-3
clone size: many
CDR3 DNA: TGTGCCAGCTCACCACGGCCAGGCTCTTGGGCAGATACGCAGTATTTT
CDR3 protein: CASSPRPGSWADTQYF

CDR3 length: 13
D gene: TRBD1
V gene: TRBV29-1
J gene: TRBJ1-1
clone size: many
CDR3 DNA: TGCAGCGCCCGGACAGGGGTTGGCACTGAAGCTTTCTTT
CDR3 protein: CSARTGVGTEAFF

CDR3 length: 13
D gene: TRBD1
V gene: TRBV20-1
J gene: TRBJ1-4
clone size: few
CDR3 DNA: TGCAGTGCTGGGGACAGGGGGCAAGAAAAACTGTTTTTT
CDR3 protein: CSAGDRGQEKLFF

CDR3 length: 14
D gene: TRBD1
V gene: TRBV28
J gene: TRBJ1-2
clone size: few
CDR3 DNA: TGTGCCAGCAGCGAGACAGGGCGATTACGTGGCTACACCTTC
CDR3 protein: CASSETGRLRGYTF